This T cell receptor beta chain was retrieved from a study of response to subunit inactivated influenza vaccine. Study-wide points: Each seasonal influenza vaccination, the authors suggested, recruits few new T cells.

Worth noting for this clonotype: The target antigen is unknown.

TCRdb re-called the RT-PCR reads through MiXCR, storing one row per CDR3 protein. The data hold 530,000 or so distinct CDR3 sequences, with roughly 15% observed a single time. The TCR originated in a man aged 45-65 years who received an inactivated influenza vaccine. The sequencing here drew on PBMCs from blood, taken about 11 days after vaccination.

The CDR3 sequence: CASRPGTGGANTEAFF. In DNA, the CDR3 is TGCGCCAGCAGACCGGGGACAGGGGGCGCAAACACTGAAGCTTTCTTT. The chain combines TRBV5-1 with TRBJ1-1; 12 bases agree with TRBD1. The length of the CDR3 is 16 residues. J lost 2 bases, V lost 5 bases, and 7 bases had no gene match. The germline V gene has CDR1 SGHRS and CDR2 YFSETQ. Filled out from reference TRBV5-1 and TRBJ1-1, the complete variable domain reads KAGVTQTPRYLIKTRGQQVTLSCSPISGHRSVSWYQQTPGQGLQFLFEYFSETQRNKGNFPGRFSGRQFSNSRSEMNVSTLELGDSALYLCASRPGTGGANTEAFFGQGTRLTVV.